This entry lists 20 T cell receptor beta chains sequenced from one sample in a study of T cells in Graves' hyperthyroidism and ophthalmopathy. TCR beta CDR3 regions were amplified from RNA transcripts. The HTBI primer set drove a first-round RT-PCR of the TCR CDR3. TCRdb reanalysed the multiplex PCR reads using MiXCR and keeps one entry per CDR3 protein. Counted here are fewer than 750,000 distinct CDR3 sequences, roughly 14% occurring once; the ten biggest clones make up about an eighth. Sequences were obtained from blood. The receptor set was obtained from a woman in her 50s with Graves' ophthalmopathy.

This clonotype was observed at least ten times. The chain employs TRBV20-1 and TRBJ1-1; D might be TRBD1 (6 bases). The germline gives CDR1 DFQATT, CDR2 SNEGSKA (reference sequence). The V and J ends lost 7 bases and 1 base respectively, with 16 bases between them. The CDR3 loop spans 14 amino acids. CDR3 residues: CSVPRTDWNTEAFF. As DNA, the CDR3 is TGCAGTGTCCCTCGGACAGATTGGAACACTGAAGCTTTCTTT.

This clonotype was counted many times. The chain recombines TRBV6-2 or TRBV6-3 with TRBJ1-2; D not certain. The V gene lost 4 bases and the J gene lost 4 bases, with 13 bases spanning the gap. CDR3 length equals 14 residues. The germline V gene encodes CDR1 MNHEY and CDR2 SVGEGT. Here the CDR3 reads CASSSADSAYGYTF. In DNA, the CDR3 is TGTGCCAGCAGTTCTGCCGATTCGGCCTATGGCTACACCTTC.

In this sample, this clonotype turned up many times. This chain links TRBV28 with TRBJ2-3; a weak D match, TRBD2 (6 bases). CDR1 MDHEN and CDR2 SYDVKM come from the germline V gene. This CDR3 has 15 residues. V lost 6 bases and J 0 bases, leaving 13 bases between the germline ends. The CDR3 coding sequence is TGTGCCAGCAGGATACGGGAGATTAGCACAGATACGCAGTATTTT. Translated, it gives CASRIREISTDTQYF.

This clonotype was seen at least ten times. V usage is TRBV27 and J usage is TRBJ1-6; unclear D gene. CDR1 is MNHEY and CDR2 is SMNVEV in the germline V gene (reference sequence). Trimming left V 2 bases short and J 7 bases short, with 12 bases between. The CDR3 is 15 amino acids. CDR3 in amino acids: CASSLGVVGNSPLHF. The CDR3 DNA sequence: TGTGCCAGCAGTTTAGGGGTGGTGGGAAATTCACCCCTCCACTTT.

The table lists this clonotype with a few counts. This chain connects TRBV7-9 to TRBJ1-3, with D hard to call. The CDR3 loop spans 13 amino acids. Germline V gene sequence: CDR1 SEHNR, CDR2 FQNEAQ (reference sequence). V was cut by 5 bases and J by 4 bases, with 9 bases left in between. CDR3 loop: CASSPLGGNTIYF. The CDR3, as DNA: TGTGCCAGCAGCCCCCTCGGCGGAAACACCATATATTTT.

In its sample, this clonotype ranks as medium-sized (0.01 to 0.1%). The chain is built from TRBV7-2 and TRBJ2-3; 10 bases align to TRBD2. Germline V gene lookup returns CDR1 SGHTA and CDR2 FQGNSA. The trim removed 6 bases at V and 11 bases at J, leaving 11 bases unmatched. The CDR3 has 14 amino acids. CDR3 region: CASRYTSSGSKQYF. The CDR3 DNA sequence: TGTGCCAGCAGGTACACATCTAGCGGGAGCAAGCAGTATTTT.

This clonotype was recorded many times. The chain couples TRBV7-2 to TRBJ2-5; D gene ambiguous. With 2 bases removed from V and 1 base from J, the gap between germline ends came to 14 bases. The CDR3 length is 16 residues. The germline V gene encodes CDR1 SGHTA and CDR2 FQGNSA. CDR3 DNA: TGTGCCAGCAGCTTATCCTCTTATGGAGTCCAAGAGACCCAGTACTTC. Protein: CASSLSSYGVQETQYF.

There are many counts of this clonotype. This rearrangement joins TRBV7-8 to TRBJ2-5; TRBD1 agrees at 7 bases. Germline V CDR1 and CDR2: SGHVS, FQNEAQ. CDR3 size: 15 residues. V was clipped by 1 base and J by 4 bases; unmatched bases: 6. The CDR3 region is CASSLDTGAAETQYF. In DNA, the CDR3 is TGTGCCAGCAGCTTAGATACAGGGGCGGCAGAGACCCAGTACTTC. The whole variable domain, filled in from reference TRBV7-8 and TRBJ2-5, reads GAGVSQSPRYKVAKRGQDVALRCDPISGHVSLFWYQQALGQGPEFLTYFQNEAQLDKSGLPSDRFFAERPEGSVSTLKIQRTQQEDSAVYLCASSLDTGAAETQYFGPGTRLLVL.

The table lists this clonotype with many counts. The chain links TRBV7-2 to TRBJ2-1; D may be TRBD1 or TRBD2 (5 bases each). V shed 4 bases and J shed 0 bases, with 13 bases lying between them. Germline CDR1 and CDR2: SGHTA and FQGNSA. The CDR3 totals 16 residues. The CDR3 protein is CASSSGTTSSYNEQFF. CDR3 bases: TGTGCCAGCAGCTCCGGGACCACTAGCTCCTACAATGAGCAGTTCTTC.

This clonotype was seen repeatedly, ten times or more. CDR3 amino acids: CASSLEVGEQFF. The CDR3 bases are TGTGCCAGCAGTTTAGAGGTAGGGGAGCAGTTCTTC. V and J are TRBV12-3 or TRBV12-4 and TRBJ2-1; the D is unclear. V dropped 1 base and J dropped 10 bases, with 8 bases sitting between them. CDR3 length: 12 amino acids.

The chain uses TRBV19 and TRBJ1-5; unclear D gene. The CDR3 runs 15 residues. V was shortened by 0 bases and J by 3 bases, with 9 bases between the two germline ends. Germline V CDR1 and CDR2: LNHDA, SQIVND (reference sequence). The CDR3 nucleotides read TGTGCCAGTAGTATAGATCCCAGCTTCAATCAGCCCCAGCATTTT. It codes for CASSIDPSFNQPQHF. Full variable domain (missing parts from reference TRBV19 and TRBJ1-5): DGGITQSPKYLFRKEGQNVTLSCEQNLNHDAMYWYRQDPGQGLRLIYYSQIVNDFQKGDIAEGYSVSREKKESFPLTVTSAQKNPTAFYLCASSIDPSFNQPQHFGDGTRLSIL.

V and J are TRBV4-1 and TRBJ2-7; no clear D gene. Germline-derived CDR1 and CDR2 are MGHRA and YSYEKL. V was clipped by 3 bases and J by 2 bases, with 8 bases between them. The CDR3 runs 13 residues. In DNA form, the CDR3 reads TGCGCCAGCAGCCATGTACCGCCCTACGAGCAGTACTTC. This sequence encodes CASSHVPPYEQYF.

This clonotype was recorded many times. The chain carries TRBV6-2 or TRBV6-3 and TRBJ2-2; 8 bases match TRBD2. V was clipped by 10 bases and J by 5 bases; unmatched bases: 6. This CDR3 comprises 13 residues. Germline CDR1 reads MNHEY; CDR2 reads SVGEGT. CDR3 in amino acids: CATGQRGTGELFF. CDR3 nucleotides: TGTGCCACAGGACAGCGGGGGACCGGGGAGCTGTTTTTT.

This chain uses TRBV7-3 with TRBJ2-7, with a possible D match to TRBD2 (7 bases). The length of the CDR3 is 16 residues. CDR1 and CDR2 from the germline V gene are SGHTA and FQGTGA. The ends were cut back, 2 bases at V and 0 bases at J, with 14 bases in the middle. The CDR3 here is CASSLGEGGSSYEQYF. Written as DNA, the CDR3 is TGTGCCAGCAGCTTAGGGGAGGGGGGAAGCTCCTACGAGCAGTACTTC.

This clonotype was seen a handful of times. This rearrangement joins TRBV3-1 to TRBJ2-7, with 7 bases that match TRBD2. Germline CDR1 and CDR2: LGHDT and YNNKEL (reference sequence). The CDR3 is 15 residues long. V was pared by 1 base and J by 2 bases, with 5 bases of the junction left unmatched. The DNA for the CDR3 is TGTGCCAGCAGCCAAGGATCTGCGGGAGCCTACGAGCAGTACTTC. Its translation: CASSQGSAGAYEQYF.

This clonotype was observed at least ten times. This chain links TRBV7-2 with TRBJ1-1, with no clear D. Trimming cost V 5 bases and J 8 bases, with 15 bases left between them. CDR3 length: 13 amino acids. Germline V lookup: CDR1 SGHTA, CDR2 FQGNSA. CDR3 coding DNA: TGTGCCAGCAGCCCTAGTCAGTTCCGGGAAGCTTTCTTT. Amino acids: CASSPSQFREAFF.

This clonotype was counted many times. This chain connects TRBV28 to TRBJ1-5, with a possible D match to TRBD1 (5 bases). Germline values: CDR1 MDHEN, CDR2 SYDVKM. The ends were cut back, 6 bases at V and 0 bases at J, with 12 bases in the middle. The CDR3 loop spans 15 amino acids. In nucleotides, the CDR3 is TGTGCCAGCAGAAGTTTGACAGTTAGCAATCAGCCCCAGCATTTT. Encoded protein: CASRSLTVSNQPQHF.

Concerning this clonotype itself: It may be a read error: a sequence one base away is much more abundant. This chain joins TRBV24-1 and TRBJ2-7; D possibly matches TRBD1 or TRBD2 (5 bases each). CDR1 is KGHDR, CDR2 SFDVKD, per germline. The CDR3 contains 20 residues. Trimming removed 0 bases from V and 0 bases from J, with 23 bases in between. The CDR3 is CATSDLRADKDSSSSYEQYF. In nucleotides, the CDR3 is TGTGCCACCAGTGATTTGCGAGCGGACAAGGATTCGTCCAGCTCCTACGAGCAGTACTTC.

The chain combines TRBV20-1 with TRBJ2-7, with D possibly being TRBD1 or TRBD2 (5 bases each). Germline lookup yields CDR1 DFQATT and CDR2 SNEGSKA (reference sequence). Deletions cut 6 bases from V and 2 bases from J, with 14 bases between. CDR3 size: 13 residues. CDR3 region: CSANRDGPYEQYF. In nucleotides, the CDR3 is TGCAGTGCCAACCGGGACGGACCCTACGAGCAGTACTTC.

CDR3 residues: CSVDTSGQGGKTTEAFF. The CDR3 DNA reads as TGCAGCGTCGACACGTCGGGGCAGGGGGGAAAAACTACTGAAGCTTTCTTT. The V gene is TRBV29-1, the J gene TRBJ1-1; 7 nucleotides line up with TRBD1. The trim removed 6 bases at V and 5 bases at J, leaving 21 bases unmatched. Germline CDR1 is SQVTM and CDR2 is ANQGSEA. The CDR3 sequence is 17 residues long.